A selection of T cell receptor beta chains follows, all from one sample in a study of PD-1 blockade in classical Hodgkin lymphoma. TCRdb keeps only in-frame clones here, not all; method: immunoSEQ multiplex PCR. Of about 4,100 clones listed, about 78% were seen once; the top ten hold 4.5% to 6%. The starting material was CD4+ T cells from blood, obtained at baseline. The receptors originated from a human donor with classical Hodgkin lymphoma. Each CDR3 is given with its conserved first and last residue. A D gene is named only where the DNA matches it firmly. Clone size appears in some rows only: once, few, many, or a class for an expanded clone.

d_call	v_call	j_call	clone_size	cdr3_aa	cdr3_nt
-	TRBV27	TRBJ1-5	-	CASSPWTGDQPQHF	TGTGCCAGCAGTCCATGGACTGGCGATCAGCCCCAGCATTTT
-	TRBV6-5	TRBJ2-3	-	CASSRQWEDTQYF	TGTGCCAGCAGTAGACAGTGGGAGGATACGCAGTATTTT
-	TRBV6-1	TRBJ1-1	-	CASRLYHVEAFF	TGTGCCAGCAGACTCTACCACGTTGAAGCTTTCTTT
-	TRBV7-9	TRBJ2-6	-	CASSPGSAGANVLTF	TGTGCCAGCAGCCCGGGGTCGGCTGGGGCCAACGTCCTGACTTTC
TRBD2	TRBV4-1	TRBJ2-1	-	CASSPKGPTSGGVNEQFF	TGCGCCAGCAGCCCCAAGGGGCCAACTAGCGGGGGGGTCAATGAGCAGTTCTTC
-	TRBV18	TRBJ2-7	-	CASSGTGAYEQYF	TGTGCCAGCTCAGGGACGGGGGCCTACGAGCAGTACTTC
-	TRBV28	TRBJ1-2	-	CASRETGFYGYTF	TGTGCCAGCAGGGAAACAGGGTTCTATGGCTACACCTTC
-	TRBV15	TRBJ1-4	-	CATSRDLKAGYGGEKLFF	TGTGCCACCAGCAGAGATCTGAAGGCGGGCTACGGGGGTGAAAAACTGTTTTTT
TRBD1	TRBV10-3	TRBJ1-4	-	CAISEWGQGNEKLFF	TGTGCCATCAGTGAATGGGGACAGGGGAATGAAAAACTGTTTTTT
TRBD1	TRBV28	TRBJ1-1	-	CASSSRTGETEAFF	TGTGCCAGCAGTTCCCGGACAGGGGAGACTGAAGCTTTCTTT
-	TRBV18	TRBJ1-1	-	CASADQGNTEAFF	TGTGCCAGCGCAGACCAGGGGAACACTGAAGCTTTCTTT
-	TRBV6-1	TRBJ1-5	-	CASSEGSGGNQPQHF	TGTGCCAGCAGTGAAGGGTCTGGTGGCAATCAGCCCCAGCATTTT
-	TRBV5-4	TRBJ2-7	-	CASSPSEGYEQYF	TGTGCCAGCAGCCCGAGCGAAGGGTACGAGCAGTACTTC
-	TRBV7-2	TRBJ2-2	once	CASSYRRKGRPGELFF	TGTGCCAGCAGCTATCGACGGAAGGGGAGGCCCGGGGAGCTGTTTTTT
TRBD1	TRBV9	TRBJ2-5	-	CASSSGLQGAGETQYF	TGTGCCAGCAGCTCGGGACTACAGGGGGCGGGAGAGACCCAGTACTTC
TRBD1	TRBV28	TRBJ2-3	-	CASSPTGVAGTDTQYF	TGTGCCAGCAGTCCGACAGGGGTGGCCGGCACAGATACGCAGTATTTT
-	TRBV2	TRBJ2-7	-	CASGRGSGSYEQYF	TGTGCCAGTGGTCGGGGTTCGGGATCCTACGAGCAGTACTTC
TRBD1	TRBV6-5	TRBJ2-7	-	CASRIDDRGLYEQYF	TGTGCCAGCAGGATAGACGACAGGGGGTTGTACGAGCAGTACTTC
TRBD2	TRBV13	TRBJ2-7	-	CASSFSLRTSGDHEQYF	TGTGCCAGCAGCTTTTCCCTCAGGACTAGCGGGGACCACGAGCAGTACTTC
TRBD2	TRBV5-4	TRBJ2-5	-	CASSLPGTSGGAQYF	TGTGCCAGCAGCTTGCCCGGGACTAGCGGGGGGGCCCAGTACTTC
-	TRBV7-2	TRBJ2-3	-	CASSLLTDTQYF	TGTGCCAGCAGCTTATTAACAGATACGCAGTATTTT
-	TRBV20-1	TRBJ2-3	-	CSAEGVAQYF	TGCAGTGCTGAGGGGGTGGCGCAGTATTTT
-	TRBV5-4	TRBJ1-1	-	CASSLKGRMQDEAFF	TGTGCCAGCAGCTTGAAGGGCCGGATGCAGGATGAAGCTTTCTTT
TRBD1	TRBV11-2	TRBJ2-3	-	CASRPLPGQGNPDTQYF	TGTGCCAGCAGGCCGTTACCGGGACAGGGGAACCCAGATACGCAGTATTTT
-	TRBV2	TRBJ2-7	-	CASSEALQGLKNEQYF	TGTGCCAGCAGTGAAGCGCTTCAGGGTTTAAAGAACGAGCAGTACTTC
-	TRBV2	TRBJ1-6	few	CASARSQGDNSPLHF	TGTGCCAGCGCACGATCACAGGGAGATAATTCACCCCTCCACTTT
-	TRBV5-4	TRBJ2-2	-	CASSLPGRGGTGELFF	TGTGCCAGCAGCTTACCGGGCAGGGGAGGGACCGGGGAGCTGTTTTTT
TRBD2	TRBV7-9	TRBJ2-1	-	CASSWLAGLRNEQFF	TGTGCCAGCAGCTGGCTAGCGGGCCTGAGGAATGAGCAGTTCTTC
TRBD2	TRBV9	TRBJ2-3	-	CASSVWLAGETQYF	TGTGCCAGCAGCGTATGGCTAGCGGGGGAAACGCAGTATTTT
-	TRBV7-9	TRBJ1-1	once	CASSLAGGHTEAFF	TGTGCCAGCAGCTTAGCGGGAGGACATACTGAAGCTTTCTTT
TRBD1	TRBV4-3	TRBJ1-1	-	CASSSQGGGREAFF	TGCGCCAGCAGTTCTCAGGGGGGTGGTAGGGAAGCTTTCTTT
TRBD1	TRBV2	TRBJ2-7	-	CASRRQPGTGKSEQYF	TGTGCCAGCAGGCGGCAACCCGGGACAGGTAAAAGCGAGCAGTACTTC
-	TRBV5-1	TRBJ2-7	-	CASSSTGPVQYF	TGCGCCAGCAGCTCCACGGGTCCAGTGCAGTACTTC
-	TRBV5-4	TRBJ1-2	few	CASSLGGALPYGYTF	TGTGCCAGCAGCTTGGGGGGGGCCTTACCCTATGGCTACACCTTC
-	TRBV6-5	TRBJ1-2	once	CASNKGRNYGYTF	TGTGCCAGCAATAAGGGGCGCAACTATGGCTACACCTTC
TRBD2	TRBV7-2	TRBJ2-5	few	CASSRRASGGAGRETQYF	TGTGCCAGCAGCCGCCGAGCAAGCGGGGGGGCCGGGAGAGAGACCCAGTACTTC
TRBD1	TRBV9	TRBJ1-4	-	CASSVGDRGVPNEKLFF	TGTGCCAGCAGCGTAGGGGACAGGGGGGTTCCTAATGAAAAACTGTTTTTT
TRBD2	TRBV27	TRBJ2-1	-	CASSFKGLAGYQANQFF	TGTGCCAGCAGTTTTAAGGGACTAGCGGGCTATCAAGCGAACCAGTTCTTC
-	TRBV2	TRBJ2-2	-	CASGPYTGELFF	TGTGCCAGCGGGCCTTACACCGGGGAGCTGTTTTTT
-	TRBV6-5	TRBJ1-6	few	CASSYGMAGANSPLHF	TGTGCCAGCAGTTACGGGATGGCTGGGGCTAATTCACCCCTCCACTTT
-	TRBV4-1	TRBJ1-2	-	CASSQDDGRESLGYTF	TGCGCCAGCAGCCAAGATGACGGCAGGGAGAGCTTAGGCTACACCTTC
-	TRBV5-1	TRBJ1-2	-	CASSLVGEGYGYTF	TGCGCCAGCAGCTTGGTGGGGGAGGGCTATGGCTACACCTTC
TRBD1	TRBV15	TRBJ1-1	-	CATSKPTGYTEAFF	TGTGCCACCAGCAAACCGACAGGGTACACTGAAGCTTTCTTT
-	TRBV18	TRBJ1-1	-	CASSPGTSIGTEAFF	TGTGCCAGCTCACCAGGCACCAGTATCGGGACTGAAGCCTTCTTT
TRBD2	TRBV5-6	TRBJ2-3	few	CASSRRGGADTQYF	TGTGCCAGCAGCCGTCGGGGGGGGGCAGATACGCAGTATTTT
-	TRBV28	TRBJ2-1	-	CASRLTQPYNEQFF	TGTGCCAGCAGACTCACCCAACCCTACAATGAGCAGTTCTTC
-	TRBV7-9	TRBJ2-3	-	CASSIGQTITDTQYF	TGTGCCAGCAGCATAGGACAGACCATCACAGATACGCAGTATTTT
-	TRBV12-5	TRBJ2-3	-	CASGESTDTQYF	TGTGCTAGTGGGGAAAGCACAGATACGCAGTATTTT
TRBD1	TRBV28	TRBJ2-4	-	CASRPDRVGIQYF	TGTGCCAGCAGACCTGACAGGGTAGGCATTCAGTACTTC
-	TRBV1	TRBJ2-1	-	CTSSQVTVLARYNEQFF	TGCACCAGCAGCCAAGTAACTGTCCTAGCGAGATACAATGAGCAGTTCTTC
-	TRBV7-9	TRBJ1-2	few	CASSLADFGGYTF	TGTGCCAGCAGCTTAGCAGATTTCGGGGGCTACACCTTC
TRBD1	TRBV18	TRBJ1-1	-	CASSQGGQGSAEAFF	TGTGCCAGCTCACAAGGGGGACAGGGTAGTGCTGAAGCTTTCTTT
-	TRBV5-1	TRBJ2-3	-	CASSLKGATDTQYF	TGCGCCAGCAGCTTGAAAGGGGCCACAGATACGCAGTATTTT
-	TRBV18	TRBJ1-2	-	CASSPSDSRGYTF	TGTGCCAGCTCACCTTCCGACAGCAGAGGCTACACCTTC
-	TRBV30	TRBJ2-4	-	CSADNTKNIQYF	TGTTCCGCTGACAACACCAAAAACATTCAGTACTTC
TRBD1	TRBV28	TRBJ1-5	once	CASMTGNQPQHF	TGTGCCAGCATGACAGGGAATCAGCCCCAGCATTTT
TRBD1	TRBV2	TRBJ2-5	-	CASSLGRGETQYF	TGTGCCAGCAGTCTCGGCAGGGGGGAGACCCAGTACTTC
-	TRBV7-9	TRBJ2-5	-	CASSLALGSRRGETQYF	TGTGCCAGCAGCTTAGCGCTAGGGTCCCGGAGGGGGGAGACCCAGTACTTC
TRBD1	TRBV28	TRBJ2-7	-	CASNNDREPYF	TGTGCCAGCAACAACGACAGGGAACCGTACTTC